The 20 T cell receptor beta chains in this list originate from one sample, sequenced in a study of blood T cell repertoires in COVID-19. This table comes from immunoSEQ multiplex PCR, and its TCRdb copy is limited to in-frame clones, with some not included. The data show 140,000 or so clones, approximately 80% seen once. Source material: peripheral blood. The receptor source for this set is a human donor in a cohort sampled during active COVID-19.

In DNA, the CDR3 is TGTGCCAGCAGTTCCACGCCGGGACTAGCGGGGGGGCCCTCCTACGAGCAGTACTTC. It is translated as CASSSTPGLAGGPSYEQYF. V usage is TRBV28 and J usage is TRBJ2-7; TRBD2 matches 16 bases. This CDR3 has 19 residues. Germline values: CDR1 MDHEN, CDR2 SYDVKM. V lost 4 bases, J lost 0 bases, and 9 bases stayed unmatched.

This clone was seen only once. The chain is built from TRBV2 and TRBJ1-1; D is undetermined. Trimming stripped 7 bases from V and 0 bases from J, with 18 bases between. This CDR3 comprises 16 residues. CDR1 is SNHLY, CDR2 FYNNEI, per germline. Written as DNA, the CDR3 is TGTGCCAGCACCGCGTTAAGACAAACCATGAACACTGAAGCTTTCTTT. Translating gives CASTALRQTMNTEAFF.

The chain joins TRBV20-1 to TRBJ1-2; D gene ambiguous. The CDR3 is made up of 11 amino acids. The V end lost 5 bases, the J end lost 4 bases, and 8 bases lay between the germline ends. CDR1 is DFQATT, CDR2 SNEGSKA, per germline (reference sequence). CDR3 sequence: CSALWPYGYTF. CDR3 nucleotide sequence: TGCAGTGCTCTCTGGCCCTATGGCTACACCTTC.

The chain recombines TRBV29-1 with TRBJ2-1, with D tentatively TRBD1 (5 bases). V lost 1 base, J lost 9 bases, and 7 bases lay in between. CDR1 and CDR2 (germline): SQVTM, ANQGSEA. CDR3 length: 11 amino acids. The DNA for the CDR3 is TGCAGCGTTGAAGGGGGCGGTGAGCAGTTCTTC. Protein product: CSVEGGGEQFF.

The chain is built from TRBV9 and TRBJ2-7; 7 nucleotides align to TRBD1. V lost 4 bases and J lost 6; bases outside the gene matches: 13. CDR3 length: 15 residues. Germline values: CDR1 SGDLS, CDR2 YYNGEE. The CDR3 protein is CASSPEARGMSEQYV. CDR3 DNA sequence: TGTGCCAGCAGCCCCGAAGCCAGGGGGATGAGCGAGCAGTACGTC.

This clone came up once. The gene calls are TRBV3-1 (or the pseudogene TRBV3-2) and TRBJ2-7; TRBD1 matches at 9 bases. V dropped 6 bases and J dropped 1; count of bases not matched to a gene: 13. The CDR3 runs to 17 residues. Germline loops: CDR1 LGHDT, CDR2 YNNKEL (reference sequence). CDR3 DNA sequence: TGTGCCAGCAGTCGCTCCGGTGGGACAGGGAATTCCTACGAGCAGTACTTC. Translation gives CASSRSGGTGNSYEQYF.

The chain has TRBV5-1 and TRBJ2-2; the match to TRBD2 covers 10 bases. This CDR3 comprises 18 residues. The J segment lost 0 bases and the V segment lost 0 bases, leaving 5 bases of the junction unmatched. From germline, CDR1 is SGHRS and CDR2 YFSETQ. The CDR3 protein is CASSLAVAGGPNTGELFF. DNA for the CDR3: TGCGCCAGCAGCTTGGCGGTAGCGGGGGGTCCGAACACCGGGGAGCTGTTTTTT.

The chain carries TRBV27 and TRBJ1-6; tentative D call: TRBD1 (5 bases). CDR1 is MNHEY and CDR2 is SMNVEV in the germline V gene (reference sequence). The ends were cut back, 7 bases at V and 3 bases at J, with 16 bases in the middle. The CDR3 has 16 residues. The CDR3 spells CASKGDSASYNSPLHF. The CDR3 DNA reads as TGTGCCAGCAAAGGAGACAGCGCTAGCTATAATTCACCCCTCCACTTT.

The V and J genes are TRBV5-1 and TRBJ2-7; D may be TRBD2 (5 bases). Trimming shortened V by 6 bases and J by 0 bases, and 7 bases separated the two germline ends. The length of the CDR3 is 12 residues. Germline V gives CDR1 SGHRS, CDR2 YFSETQ. CDR3 region: CASTGSSYEQYF. The CDR3 DNA sequence: TGCGCCAGCACGGGGAGCTCCTACGAGCAGTACTTC.

The V and J genes are TRBV15 and TRBJ2-7; a possible D gene is TRBD1 (5 bases). Trimming cost V 2 bases and J 2 bases, with 13 bases left between them. Per the germline V gene, CDR1 is LNHNV and CDR2 is YYDKDF (reference sequence). This CDR3 has 15 residues. CDR3 coding DNA: TGTGCCACCAGCAGACTTCCAGGGCGACCCTACGAGCAGTACGTC. It is translated as CATSRLPGRPYEQYV.

The V and J genes are TRBV25-1 and TRBJ2-1; 13 bases map to TRBD2. The CDR3 is 16 amino acids. CDR1 MGHDK and CDR2 SYGVNS come from the germline V gene. Unmatched junction bases numbered 5, after V lost 1 base and J lost 8 bases. The CDR3 loop is CASSELGTSGTDEQFF. The CDR3 region has the DNA TGTGCCAGCAGTGAATTAGGGACTAGCGGGACCGATGAGCAGTTCTTC.

The chain combines TRBV9 with TRBJ1-2; 7 bases are shared with TRBD1. V dropped 0 bases and J dropped 0; count of bases not matched to a gene: 17. The germline V gene has CDR1 SGDLS and CDR2 YYNGEE. This CDR3 comprises 20 residues. Here the CDR3 reads CASSVDPRKRRDSANYGYTF. The CDR3 DNA follows: TGTGCCAGCAGCGTAGATCCGCGTAAGAGGCGGGACAGCGCTAACTATGGCTACACCTTC.

V gene TRBV19 combines with J gene TRBJ2-3; TRBD1 matches at 7 bases. CDR3 length equals 15 residues. The junction had 5 bases not matched to a gene; V was cut back by 5 bases and J by 0 bases. Per germline, CDR1 LNHDA and CDR2 SQIVND (reference sequence). The CDR3 DNA follows: TGTGCCAGTAGTCTCTGGGACAGAAGCACAGATACGCAGTATTTT. This encodes CASSLWDRSTDTQYF.

V usage is TRBV9 and J usage is TRBJ2-3; a possible D gene is TRBD1 (5 bases). V was clipped by 4 bases and J by 0 bases, with 12 bases between them. The CDR3 length is 15 residues. Germline V lookup: CDR1 SGDLS, CDR2 YYNGEE. The CDR3 nucleotides read TGTGCCAGCAGCCGCGACAGAACTAGCACAGATACGCAGTATTTT. It specifies CASSRDRTSTDTQYF.

The gene calls are TRBV4-2 and TRBJ1-5; D is perhaps TRBD1 (6 bases). The CDR3 length is 13 residues. Germline V gene sequence: CDR1 LGHNA, CDR2 YNFKEQ. V was pared by 1 base and J by 9 bases, with 10 bases between. CDR3 region: CASSQATGRPQHF. CDR3 in DNA: TGTGCCAGCAGCCAAGCCACAGGGAGGCCCCAGCATTTT.

V usage is TRBV28 and J usage is TRBJ2-7; 7 bases are shared with TRBD2. Germline V gene lookup returns CDR1 MDHEN and CDR2 SYDVKM. The junction had 10 bases not matched to a gene; V was cut back by 11 bases and J by 3 bases. The CDR3 covers 13 residues. CDR3 coding DNA: TGTGCCTGGGGGGGGACCCTCTTCTACGAGCAGTACTTC. It is translated as CAWGGTLFYEQYF.

The chain combines TRBV5-1 with TRBJ2-2, with D possibly matching TRBD1 (6 bases). The CDR3 totals 17 residues. V lost 3 bases to trimming and J lost 0 bases, with 15 bases between them. Germline loops: CDR1 SGHRS, CDR2 YFSETQ. The CDR3 loop is CASSSWTATPNTGELFF. The CDR3 coding sequence is TGCGCCAGCAGCTCCTGGACAGCTACTCCGAACACCGGGGAGCTGTTTTTT.

The CDR3, as DNA: TGTGCCAGCAGCTTACGACAGGGAGGCACCGGGGAGCTGTTTTTT. Encoded protein: CASSLRQGGTGELFF. This rearrangement joins TRBV11-1 to TRBJ2-2; D possibly corresponds to TRBD1 (7 bases). CDR3 length: 15 amino acids. V dropped 2 bases and J dropped 4 bases, with 11 bases sitting between them. Germline assignment: CDR1 SGHAT and CDR2 FQDESV (reference sequence).

The gene calls are TRBV12-3 or TRBV12-4 and TRBJ1-1, with 9 bases that match TRBD1. The length of the CDR3 is 13 residues. V was pared by 6 bases and J by 8 bases, with 7 bases of the junction left unmatched. The DNA for the CDR3 is TGTGCCAGCAGCCCTAGGGACAGGGACGAAGCTTTCTTT. Protein product: CASSPRDRDEAFF.

The rearrangement joins TRBV18 to TRBJ2-2; 8 nucleotides agree with TRBD1. CDR3 size: 16 residues. The J segment lost 5 bases and the V segment lost 3 bases, leaving 8 bases of the junction unmatched. From germline, CDR1 is KGHSH and CDR2 LQKENI. CDR3 nucleotide sequence: TGTGCCAGCTCACCCGCCGGGACAGGTTCAACCGGGGAGCTGTTTTTT. This gives the protein CASSPAGTGSTGELFF. Looking up the rest from reference TRBV18 and TRBJ2-2 gives the full variable domain: NAGVMQNPRHLVRRRGQEARLRCSPMKGHSHVYWYRQLPEEGLKFMVYLQKENIIDESGMPKERFSAEFPKEGPSILRIQQVVRGDSAAYFCASSPAGTGSTGELFFGEGSRLTVL.